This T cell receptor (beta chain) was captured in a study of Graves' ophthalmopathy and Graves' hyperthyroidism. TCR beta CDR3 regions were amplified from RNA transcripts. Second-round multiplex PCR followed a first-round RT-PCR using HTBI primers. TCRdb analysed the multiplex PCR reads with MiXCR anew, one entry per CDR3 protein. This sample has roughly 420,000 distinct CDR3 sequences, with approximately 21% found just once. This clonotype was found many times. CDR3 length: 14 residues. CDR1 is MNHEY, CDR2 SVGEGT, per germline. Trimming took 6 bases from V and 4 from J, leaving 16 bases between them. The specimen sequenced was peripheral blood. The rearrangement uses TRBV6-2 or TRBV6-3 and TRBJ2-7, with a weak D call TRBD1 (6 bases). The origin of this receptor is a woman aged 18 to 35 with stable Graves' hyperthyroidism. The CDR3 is CASRFNRVAYEQYF. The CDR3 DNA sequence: TGTGCCAGCAGATTCAACAGGGTTGCTTACGAGCAGTACTTC.